What follows is one T cell receptor beta chain and its context. A few counts support this clonotype. No antigen is known for it. Base qualities are missing; no much larger clone stands one base away. This entry is derived from a study of T cell repertoires in cytomegalovirus infection (dated by TCRdb to the late 2010s). Some background on the complete study: Peptide stimulations targeted recently identified HLA-C-restricted CMV epitopes, whose presentation resists viral immunomodulation, together with well-studied HLA-B-restricted epitopes. Because public TCR beta signatures pointed to carriage of CMV infection together with the matching HLA type, the HLA type of each donor mattered for the analysis. General findings and caveats noted by the study authors: In the ex vivo response, HLA-C-restricted CMV-specific TCR beta clonotypes were dominant, and in two of eight donors the single most frequent clonotype came from this HLA-C-restricted group. Carriers of CMV infection plus the relevant HLA type were discriminated by the cumulative frequency of public TCR beta family members in the study cohort and in an independent roughly 400-donor cohort.

The CDR3 holds 15 amino acids from the cysteine to the phenylalanine. The kept DNA is CDR3 alone, 45 bases in frame from the first base. At the junction V is shortened by 6 bases and J by 7 bases, with 22 bases in between. The CDR1 and CDR2 encoded by the germline V gene (reference sequence) are DFQATT and SNEGSKA. TCRdb records Illumina HiSeq 1500 as the sequencer. TCRdb reprocessing: public reads trimmed at Q25 with fastp, clones called with MiXCR, in-frame beta chains kept. Each entry merges the rows of one CDR3 protein and shows their most common DNA and genes. The sample table holds about 34,000 distinct CDR3 sequences, of which about 54% were seen once. In total, the top ten clones hold 75% to 95% of the sample. This sample's treatment or condition label indicates: in vitro stimulation with specific CMV peptide epitopes to enrich CMV-specific T cells.

The V and J genes are TRBV20-1 and TRBJ2-1, with the D gene call left open. The sample in question was CD8+ T cells from cultured PBMCs, obtained from culture after CMV antigen stimulation. The origin of this receptor is a human donor in good health (CMV status not recorded). Some clones in this sample may be carry-over from other donors' samples. The DNA sequence is given as TGCAGTGCGGGCCACGTAGGGAACCCCCTTAATGAGCAGTTCTTC. Translated, it reads CSAGHVGNPLNEQFF.